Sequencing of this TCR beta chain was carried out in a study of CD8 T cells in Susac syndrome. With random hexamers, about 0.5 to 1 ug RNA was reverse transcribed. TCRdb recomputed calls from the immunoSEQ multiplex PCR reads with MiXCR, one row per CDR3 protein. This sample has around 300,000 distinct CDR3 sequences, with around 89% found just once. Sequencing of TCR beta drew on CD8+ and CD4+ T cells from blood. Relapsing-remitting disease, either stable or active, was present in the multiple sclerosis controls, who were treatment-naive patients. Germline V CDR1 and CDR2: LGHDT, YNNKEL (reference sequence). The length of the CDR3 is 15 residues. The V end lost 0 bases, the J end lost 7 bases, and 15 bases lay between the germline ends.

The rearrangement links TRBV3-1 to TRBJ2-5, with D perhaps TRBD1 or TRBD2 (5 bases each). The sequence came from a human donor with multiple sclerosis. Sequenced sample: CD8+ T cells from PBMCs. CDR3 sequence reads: CASSQEGRDVGTQYF. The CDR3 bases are TGTGCCAGCAGCCAAGAGGGCCGGGACGTGGGGACCCAGTACTTC.